The rows below give T cell receptor beta chains drawn from one sample of a study of blood T cell repertoires in COVID-19. Libraries were prepared by immunoSEQ multiplex PCR; TCRdb keeps only in-frame clonotypes and omits some of them. Of 50,000 or so clones listed, approximately 85% are singletons. Sequencing was performed on peripheral blood. These receptors came from an elderly woman with acute or convalescent COVID-19. CDR3s include the opening cysteine and the closing phenylalanine or tryptophan. The order of the fields is V gene, J gene, D gene, clone size, CDR3 length, CDR3 protein, CDR3 DNA. The D gene is left open where the match is weak. Part of the rows lack a size; the others show once, few, many or a class for expanded clones.

V: TRBV27
J: TRBJ2-2
D: TRBD1
size: few
length: 16
CDR3: CASSLRGGRDTGELFF
DNA: TGTGCCAGCAGTTTACGAGGGGGCCGTGACACCGGGGAGCTGTTTTTT

V: TRBV18
J: TRBJ1-1
D: NA
size: NA
length: 15
CDR3: CASSLQRAGFTEAFF
DNA: TGTGCCAGCTCACTTCAGAGGGCTGGTTTCACTGAAGCTTTCTTT

V: TRBV3-1/TRBV3-2
J: TRBJ2-1
D: TRBD1
size: NA
length: 15
CDR3: CASSQAGTDNNEQFF
DNA: TGTGCCAGCAGCCAAGCCGGGACAGACAACAATGAGCAGTTCTTC

V: TRBV9
J: TRBJ1-1
D: TRBD1
size: NA
length: 17
CDR3: CASSARQGAAADTEAFF
DNA: TGTGCCAGCAGCGCACGACAGGGGGCAGCTGCGGACACTGAAGCTTTCTTT

V: TRBV27
J: TRBJ1-1
D: TRBD1
size: NA
length: 14
CDR3: CASSSGQGNTEAFF
DNA: TGTGCCAGCAGTTCCGGACAGGGGAACACTGAAGCTTTCTTT

V: TRBV19
J: TRBJ1-1
D: NA
size: NA
length: 13
CDR3: CASSPQMNTEAFF
DNA: TGTGCCAGTAGTCCGCAGATGAACACTGAAGCTTTCTTT

V: TRBV19
J: TRBJ2-1
D: NA
size: NA
length: 15
CDR3: CASSLSRGHYNEQFF
DNA: TGTGCCAGTAGTCTAAGTCGCGGGCATTACAATGAGCAGTTCTTC

V: TRBV27
J: TRBJ2-2
D: TRBD2
size: NA
length: 16
CDR3: CASTRRLGGGTGELFF
DNA: TGTGCCAGCACCAGAAGGTTGGGCGGGGGCACCGGGGAGCTGTTTTTT

V: TRBV2
J: TRBJ1-1
D: NA
size: NA
length: 15
CDR3: CASSDRSGVNTEAFF
DNA: TGTGCCAGCAGTGATAGGTCAGGGGTTAATACTGAAGCTTTCTTT

V: TRBV14
J: TRBJ2-2
D: NA
size: NA
length: 14
CDR3: CASSPQGNGGELFF
DNA: TGTGCCAGCAGCCCACAAGGCAACGGGGGGGAGCTGTTTTTT

V: TRBV5-1
J: TRBJ2-7
D: NA
size: NA
length: 15
CDR3: CASSLGGSVLYEQYF
DNA: TGCGCCAGCAGCTTGGGTGGCAGTGTCCTCTACGAGCAGTACTTC

V: TRBV19
J: TRBJ1-1
D: NA
size: NA
length: 15
CDR3: CASSLLMGGTTEAFF
DNA: TGTGCCAGTAGTCTTTTAATGGGGGGAACCACTGAAGCTTTCTTT

V: TRBV7-6
J: TRBJ2-3
D: TRBD1
size: NA
length: 16
CDR3: CASSKRPGQGSDTQYF
DNA: TGTGCCAGCAGCAAGCGCCCGGGACAGGGTTCAGATACGCAGTATTTT

V: TRBV19
J: TRBJ1-1
D: TRBD1
size: NA
length: 14
CDR3: CASSIPGGRTEAFF
DNA: TGTGCCAGTAGTATACCAGGGGGCAGGACTGAAGCTTTCTTT

V: TRBV5-1
J: TRBJ2-3
D: TRBD2
size: NA
length: 16
CDR3: CASSLARSGGSDTQYF
DNA: TGCGCCAGCAGCTTGGCCCGTAGCGGGGGCTCAGATACGCAGTATTTT

V: TRBV7-2
J: TRBJ1-3
D: TRBD1
size: NA
length: 14
CDR3: CASTPGGALNTIYF
DNA: TGTGCCAGCACCCCAGGGGGAGCTTTAAACACCATATATTTT

V: TRBV19
J: TRBJ1-1
D: TRBD1
size: NA
length: 13
CDR3: CASSVQGAGEAFF
DNA: TGTGCCAGTAGTGTACAGGGGGCGGGTGAAGCTTTCTTT

V: TRBV13
J: TRBJ2-1
D: NA
size: NA
length: 15
CDR3: CASSLGLPEDNEQFF
DNA: TGTGCCAGCAGCTTAGGACTACCAGAGGACAATGAGCAGTTCTTC

V: TRBV28
J: TRBJ2-3
D: NA
size: NA
length: 13
CDR3: CASSGTALDTQYF
DNA: TGTGCCAGCAGTGGGACTGCCCTTGATACGCAGTATTTT

V: TRBV7-2
J: TRBJ2-5
D: TRBD1
size: NA
length: 15
CDR3: CASSLAGTGGRTQYF
DNA: TGTGCCAGCAGCTTAGCCGGGACAGGGGGTCGGACCCAGTACTTC

V: TRBV7-6
J: TRBJ2-2
D: NA
size: NA
length: 15
CDR3: CASSRGTVNTGELFF
DNA: TGTGCCAGCAGCAGGGGGACGGTGAACACCGGGGAGCTGTTTTTT

V: TRBV3-1/TRBV3-2
J: TRBJ1-3
D: NA
size: NA
length: 13
CDR3: CASSQYQGNTIYF
DNA: TGTGCCAGCAGCCAGTACCAGGGAAACACCATATATTTT

V: TRBV3-1/TRBV3-2
J: TRBJ2-2
D: TRBD2
size: NA
length: 15
CDR3: CASSPLAGAIGELFF
DNA: TGTGCCAGCAGCCCTCTTGCGGGAGCGATCGGGGAGCTGTTTTTT

V: TRBV2
J: TRBJ1-2
D: TRBD1
size: NA
length: 16
CDR3: CASSGRQGDRYYGYTF
DNA: TGTGCCAGCAGTGGCAGACAGGGGGACCGATACTATGGCTACACCTTC

V: TRBV7-7
J: TRBJ2-1
D: TRBD2
size: NA
length: 15
CDR3: CAPSPLAGADNEQFF
DNA: TGTGCTCCATCCCCACTAGCGGGAGCAGACAATGAGCAGTTCTTC

V: TRBV19
J: TRBJ2-6
D: TRBD1
size: NA
length: 18
CDR3: CASSSPGTGFSGANVLTF
DNA: TGTGCCAGTAGTTCCCCCGGGACAGGGTTCTCTGGGGCCAACGTCCTGACTTTC

V: TRBV2
J: TRBJ1-1
D: TRBD1
size: NA
length: 13
CDR3: CASSGQGNTEAFF
DNA: TGTGCCAGCAGTGGACAGGGGAACACTGAAGCTTTCTTT

V: TRBV7-7
J: TRBJ2-2
D: NA
size: NA
length: 15
CDR3: CASSLAETETGELFF
DNA: TGTGCTAGCAGCTTAGCGGAGACGGAAACCGGGGAGCTGTTTTTT

V: TRBV18
J: TRBJ2-3
D: NA
size: NA
length: 15
CDR3: CASSTTGPSTDTQYF
DNA: TGTGCCAGCTCAACGACAGGACCTAGCACAGATACGCAGTATTTT

V: TRBV7-8
J: TRBJ2-4
D: NA
size: NA
length: 17
CDR3: CASSLAYGSRAKNIQYF
DNA: TGTGCCAGCAGCTTAGCTTATGGTAGCAGAGCCAAAAACATTCAGTACTTC

V: TRBV28
J: TRBJ1-1
D: NA
size: NA
length: 14
CDR3: CASRLRGGRTEAFF
DNA: TGTGCCAGCAGACTCAGGGGTGGTAGGACTGAAGCTTTCTTT

V: TRBV5-1
J: TRBJ1-2
D: NA
size: NA
length: 15
CDR3: CASSLQGAENYGYTF
DNA: TGCGCCAGCAGCTTGCAAGGGGCCGAAAACTATGGCTACACCTTC

V: TRBV18
J: TRBJ1-5
D: TRBD1
size: NA
length: 14
CDR3: CASSPGTANQPQHF
DNA: TGTGCCAGCTCACCAGGGACAGCCAATCAGCCCCAGCATTTT

V: TRBV5-1
J: TRBJ2-2
D: TRBD2
size: NA
length: 16
CDR3: CASSSLAGGNTGELFF
DNA: TGCGCCAGCAGCTCGCTAGCGGGGGGGAACACCGGGGAGCTGTTTTTT

V: TRBV4-1
J: TRBJ2-7
D: NA
size: NA
length: 13
CDR3: CASSQPGTYEQYF
DNA: TGCGCCAGCAGCCAACCCGGGACCTACGAGCAGTACTTC

V: TRBV7-6
J: TRBJ2-5
D: NA
size: NA
length: 16
CDR3: CASSLVPQGMLETQYF
DNA: TGTGCCAGCAGCTTAGTCCCCCAGGGAATGTTGGAGACCCAGTACTTC

V: TRBV5-1
J: TRBJ1-2
D: NA
size: NA
length: 14
CDR3: CASGASEANYGYTF
DNA: TGCGCCAGCGGGGCCAGCGAAGCTAACTATGGCTACACCTTC

V: TRBV5-1
J: TRBJ1-1
D: NA
size: NA
length: 14
CDR3: CASSLEGVRTEAFF
DNA: TGCGCCAGCAGCTTGGAGGGGGTCCGGACTGAAGCTTTCTTT

V: TRBV4-2
J: TRBJ2-3
D: NA
size: NA
length: 12
CDR3: CASSVYADTQYF
DNA: TGTGCCAGCAGCGTTTATGCAGATACGCAGTATTTT

V: TRBV19
J: TRBJ1-4
D: TRBD1
size: NA
length: 14
CDR3: CASSITGVNEKLFF
DNA: TGTGCCAGTAGTATAACAGGGGTTAATGAAAAACTGTTTTTT

V: TRBV4-1
J: TRBJ2-1
D: TRBD1
size: few
length: 17
CDR3: CASSQAVIPGQRDEQFF
DNA: TGCGCCAGCAGCCAAGCCGTCATCCCGGGACAGCGAGATGAGCAGTTCTTC

V: TRBV9
J: TRBJ2-1
D: NA
size: NA
length: 12
CDR3: CASSPSRGEQFF
DNA: TGTGCCAGCAGCCCTTCCCGGGGTGAGCAGTTCTTC

V: TRBV6-5
J: TRBJ2-5
D: TRBD1
size: NA
length: 14
CDR3: CASSSTGGGETQYF
DNA: TGTGCCAGCAGTTCGACAGGGGGCGGGGAGACCCAGTACTTC

V: TRBV12-3/TRBV12-4
J: TRBJ2-1
D: NA
size: few
length: 12
CDR3: CASSLMGDEQFF
DNA: TGTGCCAGCAGTTTAATGGGCGATGAGCAGTTCTTC

V: TRBV7-9
J: TRBJ2-7
D: NA
size: few
length: 14
CDR3: CASSRLGGSYEQYF
DNA: TGTGCCAGCAGCCGCCTCGGGGGCTCCTACGAGCAGTACTTC

V: TRBV5-1
J: TRBJ1-6
D: NA
size: NA
length: 15
CDR3: CASSLVASYNSPLHF
DNA: TGCGCCAGCAGCTTGGTCGCCAGCTATAATTCACCCCTCCACTTT

V: TRBV7-2
J: TRBJ2-1
D: NA
size: NA
length: 17
CDR3: CASSPMPGLSSYNEQFF
DNA: TGTGCCAGCAGCCCGATGCCCGGACTTAGCTCCTACAATGAGCAGTTCTTC

V: TRBV7-2
J: TRBJ2-7
D: NA
size: NA
length: 16
CDR3: CASSLDPTFYPYEQYF
DNA: TGTGCCAGCAGCTTAGATCCAACGTTCTACCCCTACGAGCAGTACTTC

V: TRBV3-1/TRBV3-2
J: TRBJ2-3
D: NA
size: once
length: 16
CDR3: CASSRGRGGYTDTQYF
DNA: TGTGCCAGCAGCCGTGGTAGGGGGGGCTACACAGATACGCAGTATTTT

V: TRBV9
J: TRBJ2-3
D: NA
size: once
length: 14
CDR3: CASSVLPGTDTQYF
DNA: TGTGCCAGCAGCGTACTCCCCGGCACAGATACGCAGTATTTT

V: TRBV4-2
J: TRBJ1-3
D: TRBD1
size: NA
length: 14
CDR3: CASSRDRVGNTIYF
DNA: TGTGCCAGCAGTCGGGACAGGGTCGGAAACACCATATATTTT

V: TRBV11-3
J: TRBJ1-3
D: NA
size: NA
length: 16
CDR3: CASSFRTANSGNTIYF
DNA: TGTGCCAGCAGCTTTAGGACAGCAAACTCTGGAAACACCATATATTTT

V: TRBV5-4
J: TRBJ2-5
D: TRBD2
size: once
length: 15
CDR3: CASSTTSGKGETQYF
DNA: TGTGCCAGCAGCACTACTAGCGGGAAGGGCGAGACCCAGTACTTC

V: TRBV3-1/TRBV3-2
J: TRBJ1-2
D: NA
size: NA
length: 13
CDR3: CASSQGSGNGYTF
DNA: TGTGCCAGCAGCCAAGGGTCCGGGAACGGCTACACCTTC

V: TRBV19
J: TRBJ1-6
D: NA
size: NA
length: 16
CDR3: CASSIDYGGSYSPLHF
DNA: TGTGCCAGTAGTATAGATTACGGGGGGAGTTATTCACCCCTCCACTTT

V: TRBV5-4
J: TRBJ2-2
D: TRBD2
size: NA
length: 18
CDR3: CASSLGTSGRSFTGELFF
DNA: TGTGCCAGCAGCTTGGGTACTAGCGGGAGGAGTTTTACCGGGGAGCTGTTTTTT

V: TRBV19
J: TRBJ1-5
D: NA
size: NA
length: 15
CDR3: CASTFDWGGNQPQHF
DNA: TGTGCCAGTACCTTTGACTGGGGGGGGAATCAGCCCCAGCATTTT

V: TRBV19
J: TRBJ2-3
D: NA
size: NA
length: 14
CDR3: CASSPGQSTDTQYF
DNA: TGTGCCAGTAGTCCAGGACAGAGCACAGATACGCAGTATTTT

V: TRBV7-9
J: TRBJ2-3
D: NA
size: NA
length: 11
CDR3: CASSLQNPQYF
DNA: TGTGCCAGCAGCTTACAGAACCCGCAGTATTTT